The source of this TCR beta chain is a study of blood T cell repertoires in COVID-19. Overall study context: The analysed material was cDNA or gDNA that came from T cells, B-cell-depleted T cells, or PBMCs.

From germline, CDR1 is MNHNS and CDR2 SASEGT. CDR3 length equals 16 residues. The junction had 2 bases not matched to a gene; V was cut back by 1 base and J by 0 bases. Here immunoSEQ multiplex PCR was the method, and the copy in TCRdb shows in-frame clones only, minus some. The table shows 150,000 or so clones, with 86% occurring only once. This clone was recorded only once. The V gene is TRBV6-1, the J gene TRBJ1-5; 8 bases fit TRBD1. This TCR came from a man between 18 and 29 years old with acute or convalescent COVID-19. Input material: peripheral blood. The CDR3: CASSEVGTGSNQPQHF. CDR3 in DNA: TGTGCCAGCAGTGAAGTCGGGACAGGTAGCAATCAGCCCCAGCATTTT.